This TCR beta chain appears in the sequencing data of a study of identical twins. About this clonotype itself: Its antigen is as yet unknown.

V trimming: 5 bases; J trimming: 9 bases; junction bases outside the gene matches: 4. This CDR3 region has 15 residues. The V gene's germline CDR1 is SGHNT and CDR2 YENEEA. Whole-study findings and limits: Abundant cord blood beta clonotypes carried fewer insertions; memory repertoires showed none. Cross-sectional statistics, not tracking of the same donors, supported the conclusions. The authors noted that invariant MAIT and iNKT cells could partly confound zero-insertion analyses.

TCRdb called the 5' RACE reads again in MiXCR, with one record for every CDR3 protein. The data contain 500,000 to 550,000 distinct CDR3 sequences, under 25% of them singletons. These sequences were also reported in another study, on yellow fever vaccine responses in identical twins.

This rearrangement joins TRBV11-3 to TRBJ2-2, with 15 bases that match TRBD2. Material for sequencing was CD4+ T cells sorted from blood. The TCR comes from a woman aged 18-29 years in good health. CDR3 sequence reads: CASSPGLAGGWELFF. The DNA for the CDR3 is TGTGCCAGCAGCCCGGGACTAGCGGGAGGCTGGGAGCTGTTTTTT.